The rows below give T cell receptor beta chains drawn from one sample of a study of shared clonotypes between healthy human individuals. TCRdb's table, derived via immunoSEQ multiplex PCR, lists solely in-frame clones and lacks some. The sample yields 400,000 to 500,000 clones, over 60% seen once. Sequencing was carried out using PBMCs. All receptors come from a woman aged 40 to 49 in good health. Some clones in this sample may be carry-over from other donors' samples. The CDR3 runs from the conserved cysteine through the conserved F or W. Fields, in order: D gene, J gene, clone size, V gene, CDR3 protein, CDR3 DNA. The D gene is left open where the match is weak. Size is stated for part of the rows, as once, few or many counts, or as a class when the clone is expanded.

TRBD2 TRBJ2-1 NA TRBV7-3 CASSAVRTSGSNEQFF TGTGCCAGCAGCGCAGTGAGGACTAGCGGGAGTAATGAGCAGTTCTTC
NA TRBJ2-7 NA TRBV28 CASSLLDPPREQYF TGTGCCAGCAGTTTATTGGACCCCCCGAGAGAGCAGTACTTC
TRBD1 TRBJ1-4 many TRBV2 CASSEMDRGIKLFF TGTGCCAGCAGTGAAATGGACAGGGGGATTAAACTGTTTTTT
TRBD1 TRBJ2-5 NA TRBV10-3 CAISGTGESQVFKETQYF TGTGCCATCAGTGGGACAGGGGAGAGCCAGGTTTTTAAAGAGACCCAGTACTTC
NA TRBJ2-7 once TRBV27 CASSLTRGRHYF TGTGCCAGCAGTTTGACTAGAGGTCGGCATTACTTC
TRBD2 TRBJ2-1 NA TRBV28 CASSFGGLVDEQFF TGTGCCAGCAGTTTTGGGGGACTAGTCGATGAGCAGTTCTTC
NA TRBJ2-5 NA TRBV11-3 CASSLDRRTNQETQYF TGTGCCAGCAGCTTAGATAGGCGGACAAACCAAGAGACCCAGTACTTC
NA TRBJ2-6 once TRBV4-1 CASSLLGGESGANVLTF TGCGCCAGCAGCCTTTTGGGCGGCGAATCTGGGGCCAACGTCCTGACTTTC
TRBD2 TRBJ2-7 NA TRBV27 CASSFLAGYEQYF TGTGCCAGCAGTTTCCTAGCGGGCTACGAGCAGTACTTC
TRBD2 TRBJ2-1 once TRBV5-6 CASSLGLAGGLYNEQFF TGTGCCAGCAGCCTGGGACTAGCGGGAGGCCTATACAATGAGCAGTTCTTC
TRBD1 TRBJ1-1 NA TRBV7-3 CASSKDRGEAEAFF TGTGCCAGCAGCAAGGACAGGGGGGAAGCTGAAGCTTTCTTT
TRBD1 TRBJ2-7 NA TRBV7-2 CASSLGSGGSSYEQYF TGTGCCAGCAGCTTAGGTTCAGGGGGAAGCTCCTACGAGCAGTACTTC
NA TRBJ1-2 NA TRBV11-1 CASSFGRFYGYTF TGTGCCAGCTCCTTTGGGCGATTCTATGGCTACACCTTC
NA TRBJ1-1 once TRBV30 CAWSARGSEAFF TGTGCCTGGAGTGCGCGGGGTTCTGAAGCTTTCTTT
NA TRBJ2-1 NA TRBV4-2 CASSQDDWREQFF TGTGCCAGCAGCCAAGATGATTGGAGGGAGCAGTTCTTC
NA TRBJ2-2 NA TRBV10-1 CASSLSRGTNTGELFF TGCGCCAGCAGTTTAAGCCGAGGGACGAACACCGGGGAGCTGTTTTTT
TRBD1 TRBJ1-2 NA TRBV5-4 CASSDSGTGDYGYTF TGTGCCAGCAGCGACTCGGGGACAGGGGACTATGGCTACACCTTC
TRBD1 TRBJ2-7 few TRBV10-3 CAIRSSPGTGGEYEQYF TGTGCCATCAGGTCCTCCCCCGGGACAGGGGGCGAGTACGAGCAGTACTTC
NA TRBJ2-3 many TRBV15 CATSRDQGPTTSTDTQYF TGTGCCACCAGCAGAGATCAGGGCCCGACAACCAGCACAGATACGCAGTATTTT
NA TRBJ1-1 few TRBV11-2 CASSLTGQEFEAFF TGTGCCAGCAGCTTAACGGGGCAGGAATTTGAAGCTTTCTTT
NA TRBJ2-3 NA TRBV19 CASMGAYTDTQYF TGTGCCAGTATGGGTGCATACACAGATACGCAGTATTTT
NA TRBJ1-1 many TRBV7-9 CASSDLRWADTEAFF TGTGCCAGCAGCGACCTGCGGTGGGCGGACACTGAAGCTTTCTTT
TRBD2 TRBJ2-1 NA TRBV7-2 CASSRLAGGIDEQFF TGTGCCAGCAGCAGACTAGCGGGAGGGATCGATGAGCAGTTCTTC
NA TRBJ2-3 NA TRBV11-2 CASSRGGLLTDTQYF TGTGCCAGCAGCCGAGGAGGGCTACTCACAGATACGCAGTATTTT
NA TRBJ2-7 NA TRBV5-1 CASSVGISYEQYF TGCGCCAGCAGCGTAGGCATTTCCTACGAGCAGTACTTC
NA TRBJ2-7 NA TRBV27 CASSSPTYEQYF TGTGCCAGCAGTTCCCCTACCTACGAGCAGTACTTC
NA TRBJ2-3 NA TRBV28 CASSPRTDTQYF TGTGCCAGCAGTCCACGCACAGATACGCAGTATTTT
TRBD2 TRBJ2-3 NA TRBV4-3 CASSRETSGVSTDTQYF TGCGCCAGCAGCCGAGAGACTAGCGGGGTTAGCACAGATACGCAGTATTTT
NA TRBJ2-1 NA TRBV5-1 CASSRQLWGANEQFF TGCGCCAGCAGCCGCCAACTATGGGGGGCCAATGAGCAGTTCTTC
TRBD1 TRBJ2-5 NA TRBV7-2 CASSLRDRAYQETQYF TGTGCCAGCAGCCTCCGGGACAGGGCTTACCAAGAGACCCAGTACTTC
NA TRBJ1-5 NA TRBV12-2 CASRPNRAFNQPQHF TGTGCAAGTCGTCCAAACCGGGCCTTCAATCAGCCCCAGCATTTT
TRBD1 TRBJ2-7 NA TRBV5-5 CASSSDRELYEQYF TGTGCCAGCAGTTCGGACAGGGAGTTATACGAGCAGTACTTC
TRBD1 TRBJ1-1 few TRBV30 CAWKSRDRVVYTEAFF TGTGCCTGGAAAAGTCGGGACAGGGTCGTGTACACTGAAGCTTTCTTT
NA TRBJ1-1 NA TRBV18 CASSVLNTEAFF TGTGCCAGCTCAGTACTGAACACTGAAGCTTTCTTT
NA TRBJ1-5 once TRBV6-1 CATQERGNQPQHF TGTGCCACCCAAGAAAGGGGCAATCAGCCCCAGCATTTT
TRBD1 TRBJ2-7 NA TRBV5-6 CASSLGRGRYEQYF TGTGCCAGCAGCTTAGGCAGGGGGCGTTACGAGCAGTACTTC
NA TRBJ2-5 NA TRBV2 CASSPSGSWETQYF TGTGCCAGCAGTCCTTCAGGGTCTTGGGAGACCCAGTACTTC